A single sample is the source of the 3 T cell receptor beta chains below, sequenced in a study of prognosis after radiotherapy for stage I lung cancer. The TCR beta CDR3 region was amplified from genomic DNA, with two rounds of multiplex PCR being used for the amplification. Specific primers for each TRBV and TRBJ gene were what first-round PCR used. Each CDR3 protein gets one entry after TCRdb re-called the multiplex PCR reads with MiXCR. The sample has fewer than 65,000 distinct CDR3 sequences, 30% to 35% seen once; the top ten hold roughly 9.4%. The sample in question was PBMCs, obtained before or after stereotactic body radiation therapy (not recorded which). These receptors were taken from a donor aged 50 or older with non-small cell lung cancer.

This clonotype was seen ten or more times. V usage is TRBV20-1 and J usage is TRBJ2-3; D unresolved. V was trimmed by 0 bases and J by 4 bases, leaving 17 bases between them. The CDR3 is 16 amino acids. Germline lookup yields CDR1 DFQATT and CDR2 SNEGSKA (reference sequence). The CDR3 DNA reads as TGCAGTGCTAGAGATCTCGCCGGGTGGACCGCAGATACGCAGTATTTT. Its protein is CSARDLAGWTADTQYF.

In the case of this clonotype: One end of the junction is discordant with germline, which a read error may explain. The CDR3 spells CASSPREREIKGGEQYF. CDR3 nucleotides: TGCGCCAGCAGCCCACGGGAACGGGAGATTAAGGGGGGCGAGCAATACTTC. V and J are TRBV5-1 and TRBJ2-7; either TRBD1 or TRBD2 may supply D (6 bases each). Germline V gene lookup returns CDR1 SGHRS and CDR2 YFSETQ. The CDR3 is made up of 17 amino acids. Combining the CDR3 with reference TRBV5-1 and TRBJ2-7 gives the whole variable domain KAGVTQTPRYLIKTRGQQVTLSCSPISGHRSVSWYQQTPGQGLQFLFEYFSETQRNKGNFPGRFSGRQFSNSRSEMNVSTLELGDSALYLCASSPREREIKGGEQYFGPGTRLTVT.

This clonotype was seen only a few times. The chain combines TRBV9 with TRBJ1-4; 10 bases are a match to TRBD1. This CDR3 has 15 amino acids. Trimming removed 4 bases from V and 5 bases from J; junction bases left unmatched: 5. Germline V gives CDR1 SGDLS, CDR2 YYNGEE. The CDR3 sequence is CASSLGQGRNEKLFF. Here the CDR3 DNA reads TGTGCCAGCAGCTTGGGACAGGGGAGAAATGAAAAACTGTTTTTT. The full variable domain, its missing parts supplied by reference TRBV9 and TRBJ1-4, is DSGVTQTPKHLITATGQRVTLRCSPRSGDLSVYWYQQSLDQGLQFLIQYYNGEERAKGNILERFSAQQFPDLHSELNLSSLELGDSALYFCASSLGQGRNEKLFFGSGTQLSVL.